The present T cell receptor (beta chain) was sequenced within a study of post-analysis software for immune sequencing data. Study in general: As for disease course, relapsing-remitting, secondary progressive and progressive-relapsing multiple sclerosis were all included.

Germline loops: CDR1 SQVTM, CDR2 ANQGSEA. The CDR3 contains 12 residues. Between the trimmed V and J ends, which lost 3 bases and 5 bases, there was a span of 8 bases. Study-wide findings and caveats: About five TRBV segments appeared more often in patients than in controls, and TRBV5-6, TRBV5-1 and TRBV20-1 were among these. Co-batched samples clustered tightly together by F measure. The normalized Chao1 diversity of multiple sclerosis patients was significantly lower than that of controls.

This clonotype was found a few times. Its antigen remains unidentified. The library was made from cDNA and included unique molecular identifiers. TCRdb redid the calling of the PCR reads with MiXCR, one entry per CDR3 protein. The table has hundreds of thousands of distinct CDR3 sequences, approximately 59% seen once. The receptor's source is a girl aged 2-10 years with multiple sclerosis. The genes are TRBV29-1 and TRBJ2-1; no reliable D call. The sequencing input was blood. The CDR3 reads CSVDLWDNEQFF. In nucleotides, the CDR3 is TGCAGCGTTGACCTTTGGGACAATGAGCAGTTCTTC.